This T cell receptor beta chain was captured by sequencing in a study of response to subunit inactivated influenza vaccine. One entry per CDR3 protein, called by TCRdb with MiXCR from the RT-PCR reads. This sample has approximately 530,000 distinct CDR3 sequences, with around 7.9% found just once. Regarding the study as a whole: That few new T cells are recruited by each seasonal influenza vaccination was the authors' suggestion.

The table lists this clonotype with many counts. Its antigen is as yet unknown. The clonotype originates from a man aged 50-75 years who received an inactivated influenza vaccine. The source material was PBMCs from blood, sampled 23 to 25 months after vaccination.

CDR3 in amino acids: CASSLEPGGSYEQYF. CDR3 bases: TGTGCCAGCAGCTTAGAGCCAGGTGGGTCCTACGAGCAGTACTTC. The rearrangement joins TRBV7-6 to TRBJ2-7; D call uncertain. Trimming shortened V by 1 base and J by 1 base, and 11 bases separated the two germline ends. This CDR3 region has 15 residues. CDR1 and CDR2 from the germline V gene are SGHVS and FNYEAQ.